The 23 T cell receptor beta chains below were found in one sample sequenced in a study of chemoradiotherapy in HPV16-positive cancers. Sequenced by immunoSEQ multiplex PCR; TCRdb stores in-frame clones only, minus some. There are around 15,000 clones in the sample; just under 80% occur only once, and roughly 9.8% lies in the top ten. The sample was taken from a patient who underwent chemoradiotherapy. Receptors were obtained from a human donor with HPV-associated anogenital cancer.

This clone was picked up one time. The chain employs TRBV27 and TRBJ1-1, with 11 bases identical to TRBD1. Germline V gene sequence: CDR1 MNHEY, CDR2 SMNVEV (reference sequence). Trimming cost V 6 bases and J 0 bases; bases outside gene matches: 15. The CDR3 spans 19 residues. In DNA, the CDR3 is TGTGCCAGCAGACGACTAGTCGGGACAGGGGGAACCTTGAACACTGAAGCTTTCTTT. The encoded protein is CASRRLVGTGGTLNTEAFF.

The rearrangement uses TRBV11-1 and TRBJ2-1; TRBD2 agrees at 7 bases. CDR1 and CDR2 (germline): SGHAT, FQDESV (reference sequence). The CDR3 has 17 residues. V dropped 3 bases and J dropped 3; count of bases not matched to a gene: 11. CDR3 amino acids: CASSFGGDYSYYNEQFF. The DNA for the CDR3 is TGTGCCAGCAGCTTTGGGGGGGACTACTCCTACTACAATGAGCAGTTCTTC.

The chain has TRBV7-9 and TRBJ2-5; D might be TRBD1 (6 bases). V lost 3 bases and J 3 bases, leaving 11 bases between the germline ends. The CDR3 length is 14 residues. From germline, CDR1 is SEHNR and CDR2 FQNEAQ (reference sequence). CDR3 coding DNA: TGTGCCAGCAGCTTTCCACAGGGTAAAGAGACCCAGTACTTC. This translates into CASSFPQGKETQYF.

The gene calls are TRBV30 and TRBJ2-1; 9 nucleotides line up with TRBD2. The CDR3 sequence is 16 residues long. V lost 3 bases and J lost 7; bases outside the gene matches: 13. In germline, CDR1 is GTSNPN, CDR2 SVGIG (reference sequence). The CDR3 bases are TGTGCCTGGAGCTCTAGGGGGCGGGGGGGCCATAATGAGCAGTTCTTC. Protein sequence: CAWSSRGRGGHNEQFF.

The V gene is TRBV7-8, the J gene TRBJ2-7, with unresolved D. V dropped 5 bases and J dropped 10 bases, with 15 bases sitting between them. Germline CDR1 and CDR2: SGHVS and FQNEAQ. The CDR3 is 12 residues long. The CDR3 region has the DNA TGTGCCAGCAGCCCCCAGGATCGGAGTCAGTACTTC. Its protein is CASSPQDRSQYF. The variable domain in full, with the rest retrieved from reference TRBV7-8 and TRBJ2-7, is GAGVSQSPRYKVAKRGQDVALRCDPISGHVSLFWYQQALGQGPEFLTYFQNEAQLDKSGLPSDRFFAERPEGSVSTLKIQRTQQEDSAVYLCASSPQDRSQYFGPGTRLTVT.

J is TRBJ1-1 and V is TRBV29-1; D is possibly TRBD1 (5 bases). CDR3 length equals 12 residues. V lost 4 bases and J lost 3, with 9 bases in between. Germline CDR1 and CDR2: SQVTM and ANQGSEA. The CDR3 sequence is CSVAPGDTEAFF. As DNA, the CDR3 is TGCAGCGTTGCTCCGGGGGACACTGAAGCTTTCTTT.

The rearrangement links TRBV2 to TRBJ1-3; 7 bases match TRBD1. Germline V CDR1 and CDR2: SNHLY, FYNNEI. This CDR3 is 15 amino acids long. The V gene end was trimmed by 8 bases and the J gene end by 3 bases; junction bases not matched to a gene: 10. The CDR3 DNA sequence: TGTGCCAGCGGGGCAACCGACAGGGATGGAAACACCATATATTTT. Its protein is CASGATDRDGNTIYF.

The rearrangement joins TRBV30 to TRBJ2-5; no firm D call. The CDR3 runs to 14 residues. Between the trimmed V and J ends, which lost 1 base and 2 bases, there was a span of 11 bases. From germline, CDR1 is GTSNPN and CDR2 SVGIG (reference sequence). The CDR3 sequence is CAWSGIDLQETQYF. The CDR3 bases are TGTGCCTGGAGTGGAATCGACCTACAAGAGACCCAGTACTTC.

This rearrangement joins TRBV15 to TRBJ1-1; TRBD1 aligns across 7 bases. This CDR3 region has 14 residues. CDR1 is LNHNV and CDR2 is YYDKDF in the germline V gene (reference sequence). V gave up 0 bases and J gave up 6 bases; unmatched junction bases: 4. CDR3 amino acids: CATSRDRGSAEAFF. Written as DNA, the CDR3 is TGTGCCACCAGCAGAGACAGGGGGAGCGCTGAAGCTTTCTTT.

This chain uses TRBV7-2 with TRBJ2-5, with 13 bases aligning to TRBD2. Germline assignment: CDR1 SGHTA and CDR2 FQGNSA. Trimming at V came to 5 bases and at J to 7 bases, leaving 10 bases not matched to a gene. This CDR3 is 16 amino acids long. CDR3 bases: TGTGCCAGCAGCCTACTAGCGGGGGGGGCTCTGGGGACCCAGTACTTC. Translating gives CASSLLAGGALGTQYF. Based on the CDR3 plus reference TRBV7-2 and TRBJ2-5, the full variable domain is GAGVSQSPSNKVTEKGKDVELRCDPISGHTALYWYRQSLGQGLEFLIYFQGNSAPDKSGLPSDRFSAERTGGSVSTLTIQRTQQEDSAVYLCASSLLAGGALGTQYFGPGTRLLVL.

Here the CDR3 reads CASRTGVGYEQYF. In DNA, the CDR3 is TGTGCCAGCAGAACGGGGGTAGGCTACGAGCAGTACTTC. V is TRBV2 and J is TRBJ2-7, with a possible D match to TRBD2 (6 bases). The germline gives CDR1 SNHLY, CDR2 FYNNEI. V was shortened by 6 bases and J by 3 bases, with 12 bases between the two germline ends. The CDR3 loop spans 13 amino acids.

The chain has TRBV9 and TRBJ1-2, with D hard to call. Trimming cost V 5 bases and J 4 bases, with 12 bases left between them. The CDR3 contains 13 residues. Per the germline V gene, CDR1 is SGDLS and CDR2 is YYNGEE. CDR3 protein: CASRPDGAYGYTF. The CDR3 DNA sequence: TGTGCCAGCAGACCTGACGGTGCCTATGGCTACACCTTC.

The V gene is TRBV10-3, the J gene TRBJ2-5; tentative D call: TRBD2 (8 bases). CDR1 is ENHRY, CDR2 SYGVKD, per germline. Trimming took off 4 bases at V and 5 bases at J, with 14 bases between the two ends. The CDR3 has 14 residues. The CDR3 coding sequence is TGTGCCATCAGTGGAGGGGGCGGGAGGGAGACCCAGTACTTC. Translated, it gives CAISGGGGRETQYF.

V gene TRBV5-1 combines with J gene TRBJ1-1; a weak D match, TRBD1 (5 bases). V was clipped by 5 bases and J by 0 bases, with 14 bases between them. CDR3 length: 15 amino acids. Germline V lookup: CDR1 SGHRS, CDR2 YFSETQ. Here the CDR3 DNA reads TGCGCCAGCAGATTTGTCCAGGGCCTGAACACTGAAGCTTTCTTT. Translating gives CASRFVQGLNTEAFF.

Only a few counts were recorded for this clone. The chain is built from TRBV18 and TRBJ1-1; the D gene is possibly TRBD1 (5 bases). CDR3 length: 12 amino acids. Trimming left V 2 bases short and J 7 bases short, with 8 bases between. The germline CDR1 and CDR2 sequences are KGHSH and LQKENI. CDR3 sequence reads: CASSPYGGEAFF. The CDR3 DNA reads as TGTGCCAGCTCACCATACGGGGGTGAAGCTTTCTTT.

The CDR3 region is CASSRDSGGTQYF. DNA of the CDR3: TGTGCCAGCAGCCGAGACAGCGGAGGGACCCAGTACTTC. The V gene is TRBV6-5, the J gene TRBJ2-5; D tentatively reads TRBD1 or TRBD2 (5 bases each). CDR3 size: 13 residues. The germline V gene has CDR1 MNHEY and CDR2 SVGAGI. V dropped 6 bases and J dropped 7 bases, with 15 bases sitting between them.

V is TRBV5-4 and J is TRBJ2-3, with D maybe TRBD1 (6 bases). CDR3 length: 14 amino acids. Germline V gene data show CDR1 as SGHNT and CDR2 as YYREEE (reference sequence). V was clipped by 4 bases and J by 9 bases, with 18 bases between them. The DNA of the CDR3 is TGTGCCAGCAGCCTTTATTACAGGGCAGGGACGCAGTATTTT. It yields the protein CASSLYYRAGTQYF. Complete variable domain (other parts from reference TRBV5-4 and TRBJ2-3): ETGVTQSPTHLIKTRGQQVTLRCSSQSGHNTVSWYQQALGQGPQFIFQYYREEENGRGNFPPRFSGLQFPNYSSELNVNALELDDSALYLCASSLYYRAGTQYFGPGTRLTVL.

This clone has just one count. The CDR3: CASSLTRGVRDTQYF. The CDR3 region has the DNA TGTGCCAGCAGCTTAACAAGGGGGGTTAGAGATACGCAGTATTTT. V gene TRBV7-2 combines with J gene TRBJ2-3, with D possibly called TRBD1 or TRBD2 (6 bases each). The CDR3 extends over 15 amino acids. Germline V lookup: CDR1 SGHTA, CDR2 FQGNSA. V was shortened by 2 bases and J by 5 bases, with 14 bases between the two germline ends.

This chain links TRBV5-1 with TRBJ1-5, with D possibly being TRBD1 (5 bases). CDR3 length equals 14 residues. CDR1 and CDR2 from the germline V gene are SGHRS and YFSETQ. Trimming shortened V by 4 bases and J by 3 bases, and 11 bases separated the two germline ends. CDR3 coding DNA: TGCGCCAGCAGCGCGGGACCGTACAATCAGCCCCAGCATTTT. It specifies CASSAGPYNQPQHF. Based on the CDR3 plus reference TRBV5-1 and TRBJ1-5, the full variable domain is KAGVTQTPRYLIKTRGQQVTLSCSPISGHRSVSWYQQTPGQGLQFLFEYFSETQRNKGNFPGRFSGRQFSNSRSEMNVSTLELGDSALYLCASSAGPYNQPQHFGDGTRLSIL.

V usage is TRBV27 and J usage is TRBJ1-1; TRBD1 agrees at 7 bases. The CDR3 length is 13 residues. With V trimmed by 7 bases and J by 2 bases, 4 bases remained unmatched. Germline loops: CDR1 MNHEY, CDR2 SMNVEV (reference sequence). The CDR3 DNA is TGTGCCAGCATGAACAGGGGTAACACTGAAGCTTTCTTT. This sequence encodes CASMNRGNTEAFF.

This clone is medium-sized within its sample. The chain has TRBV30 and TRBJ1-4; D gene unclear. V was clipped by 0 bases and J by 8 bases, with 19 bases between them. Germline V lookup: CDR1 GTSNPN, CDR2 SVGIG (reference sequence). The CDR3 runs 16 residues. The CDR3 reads CAWSVFAGAAGEKLFF. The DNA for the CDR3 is TGTGCCTGGAGTGTATTCGCGGGAGCGGCGGGAGAAAAACTGTTTTTT.

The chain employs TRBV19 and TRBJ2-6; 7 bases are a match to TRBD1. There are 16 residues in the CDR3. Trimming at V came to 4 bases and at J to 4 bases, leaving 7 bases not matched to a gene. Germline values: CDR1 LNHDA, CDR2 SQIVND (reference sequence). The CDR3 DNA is TGTGCCAGTAGTAAATACAGGGGAACCGGGGCCAACGTCCTGACTTTC. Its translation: CASSKYRGTGANVLTF. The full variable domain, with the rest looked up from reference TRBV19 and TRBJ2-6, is DGGITQSPKYLFRKEGQNVTLSCEQNLNHDAMYWYRQDPGQGLRLIYYSQIVNDFQKGDIAEGYSVSREKKESFPLTVTSAQKNPTAFYLCASSKYRGTGANVLTFGAGSRLTVL.

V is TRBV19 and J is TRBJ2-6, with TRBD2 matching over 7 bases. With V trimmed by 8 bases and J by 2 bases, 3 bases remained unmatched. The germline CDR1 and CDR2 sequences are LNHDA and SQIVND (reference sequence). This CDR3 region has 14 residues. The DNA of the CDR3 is TGTGCCAGTCGGGGGGTCGCTGGGGCCAACGTCCTGACTTTC. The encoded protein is CASRGVAGANVLTF.